The 21 T cell receptor beta chains presented below share a single source sample, sequenced in a study of Ad26.COV2.S vaccination and SARS-CoV-2 variants. Treatment given: 15 to 20 received Ad26.COV2.S at low or high dose, single or two shots; several received placebo; per-sample allocation not given. Sampling was performed 63 days after the first vaccine or placebo injection. Here immunoSEQ multiplex PCR was the method, and the copy in TCRdb shows in-frame clones only, minus some. Among approximately 420,000 clones listed, around 85% were seen once. Sequencing used peripheral blood, obtained in a trial of Ad26.COV2.S vaccine versus placebo. These receptors all stem from a person between 18 and 60 years old who received the Ad26.COV2.S COVID-19 vaccine or a placebo.

The J gene is TRBJ1-1, the V gene TRBV21-1; the D call in the table, TRBD1, was not verified against the DNA. TRBV21-1 constitutes a pseudogene. CDR3 length: 15 amino acids. The CDR3: CASSISRGVYTEAFF. Written as DNA, the CDR3 is TGTGCCAGCAGCATCTCCAGGGGTGTGTACACTGAAGCTTTCTTT.

V and J are TRBV10-3 and TRBJ1-4; TRBD1 matches 8 bases. Germline values: CDR1 ENHRY, CDR2 SYGVKD. V lost 6 bases and J lost 4; bases outside the gene matches: 4. The CDR3 sequence is 14 residues long. The CDR3 is CAISPQGDNEKLFF. The CDR3 DNA reads TGTGCCATCAGCCCACAGGGGGATAATGAAAAACTGTTTTTT.

V and J are TRBV5-6 and TRBJ1-2; D is unclear. Germline V CDR1 and CDR2: SGHDT, YYEEEE. The CDR3 spans 16 residues. V was cut by 0 bases and J by 0 bases, with 12 bases left in between. CDR3 loop: CASSLGVRSSNYGYTF. The DNA for the CDR3 is TGTGCCAGCAGCTTGGGGGTCCGCTCTTCTAACTATGGCTACACCTTC.

The chain employs TRBV3-1 (or the pseudogene TRBV3-2) and TRBJ2-1; 9 nucleotides align to TRBD1. CDR1 and CDR2 from the germline V gene are LGHDT and YNNKEL (reference sequence). This CDR3 has 14 amino acids. The V segment lost 4 bases and the J segment 5 bases; nucleotides outside the gene matches: 3. The CDR3 DNA reads as TGTGCCAGCAGCCGGGACAGGGTCAACAATGAGCAGTTCTTC. Its translation is CASSRDRVNNEQFF.

The chain employs TRBV11-2 and TRBJ1-1, with a possible D match to TRBD1 (5 bases). This CDR3 spans 14 amino acids. With 5 bases removed from V and 5 bases from J, the gap between germline ends came to 15 bases. Germline CDR1 SGHAT, CDR2 FQNNGV. CDR3: CASSAPRTRTEAFF. DNA of the CDR3: TGTGCCAGCAGCGCCCCCCGGACAAGGACTGAAGCTTTCTTT.

The chain couples TRBV2 to TRBJ1-5; D may be TRBD1 (6 bases). The V end was cut by 5 bases, the J end by 7 bases, with 15 bases between. Germline CDR1 and CDR2: SNHLY and FYNNEI. The CDR3 covers 14 residues. CDR3 bases: TGTGCCAGCAGTCCGGGCAGGGGCGGCCAGCCCCAGCATTTT. Encoded protein: CASSPGRGGQPQHF.

J is TRBJ2-7 and V is TRBV2; D not certain. The V end was cut by 4 bases, the J end by 5 bases, with 18 bases between. There are 15 residues in the CDR3. CDR1 is SNHLY and CDR2 is FYNNEI in the germline V gene. This chain's CDR3 is CASSGRTAPVDEQYF. CDR3 coding DNA: TGTGCCAGCAGTGGTCGAACAGCCCCAGTGGACGAGCAGTACTTC. The whole variable domain, filled in from reference TRBV2 and TRBJ2-7, reads EPEVTQTPSHQVTQMGQEVILRCVPISNHLYFYWYRQILGQKVEFLVSFYNNEISEKSEIFDDQFSVERPDGSNFTLKIRSTKLEDSAMYFCASSGRTAPVDEQYFGPGTRLTVT.

This clone was found once. The genes are TRBV11-2 and TRBJ1-1, with 7 bases matching TRBD1. Trimming cost V 5 bases and J 4 bases; bases outside gene matches: 7. Germline V lookup: CDR1 SGHAT, CDR2 FQNNGV. The length of the CDR3 is 14 residues. This CDR3 reads CASSPTGAATEAFF. In nucleotides, the CDR3 is TGTGCCAGCAGCCCCACAGGGGCAGCCACTGAAGCTTTCTTT. The full variable domain, in which reference TRBV11-2 and TRBJ1-1 provide the parts outside the CDR3, is EAGVAQSPRYKIIEKRQSVAFWCNPISGHATLYWYQQILGQGPKLLIQFQNNGVVDDSQLPKDRFSAERLKGVDSTLKIQPAKLEDSAVYLCASSPTGAATEAFFGQGTRLTVV.

The chain couples TRBV9 to TRBJ1-1; D gene uncertain. V lost 0 bases, J lost 7 bases, and 10 bases lay in between. The CDR3 runs 13 residues. Germline lookup yields CDR1 SGDLS and CDR2 YYNGEE. This CDR3 is CASSVESSDEAFF. The CDR3 nucleotides read TGTGCCAGCAGCGTAGAATCCAGCGATGAAGCTTTCTTT.

The chain joins TRBV4-1 to TRBJ1-2; tentative D call: TRBD1 (6 bases). V was clipped by 4 bases and J by 4 bases, with 22 bases between them. CDR3 length equals 17 residues. Germline CDR1 reads MGHRA; CDR2 reads YSYEKL. CDR3 in DNA: TGCGCCAGCAGCCTATACAAGCAGGGGTTGGTGTCCTATGGCTACACCTTC. Its protein is CASSLYKQGLVSYGYTF.

The table lists this clone with a count of one. The CDR3 protein is CASSPWTGGDGANVLTF. Written as DNA, the CDR3 is TGTGCCAGCAGTCCTTGGACAGGGGGCGACGGGGCCAACGTCCTGACTTTC. The chain is built from TRBV6-6 and TRBJ2-6; 11 nucleotides agree with TRBD1. The CDR3 sequence is 17 residues long. Germline CDR1 reads MNHNY; CDR2 reads SVGAGI (reference sequence). V lost 5 bases and J lost 4; bases outside the gene matches: 7.

The chain carries TRBV6-5 and TRBJ2-5; 13 nucleotides match TRBD2. V shed 7 bases and J 0 bases; nucleotides not matched to a gene: 2. The CDR3 has 15 residues. In germline, CDR1 is MNHEY, CDR2 SVGAGI. The CDR3 DNA is TGTGCCAGCAAAGGGACTAGCGGGAACCAAGAGACCCAGTACTTC. The encoded protein is CASKGTSGNQETQYF.

This sequence joins TRBV5-5 and TRBJ2-5; D possibly corresponds to TRBD1 (5 bases). From germline, CDR1 is SGHKS and CDR2 YYEKEE (reference sequence). With 0 bases removed from V and 5 bases from J, the gap between germline ends came to 11 bases. The CDR3 consists of 14 residues. CDR3 in DNA: TGTGCCAGCAGCTTGGAAGGGGCCGGGGAGACCCAGTACTTC. Protein: CASSLEGAGETQYF.

The J gene is TRBJ2-1, the V gene TRBV5-1; maybe TRBD2 (6 bases). Germline values: CDR1 SGHRS, CDR2 YFSETQ. This CDR3 comprises 16 residues. The V end was cut by 4 bases, the J end by 5 bases, with 19 bases between. The CDR3 is CASSQGTPTWDNEQFF. The CDR3 DNA sequence: TGCGCCAGCAGCCAAGGGACTCCAACATGGGACAATGAGCAGTTCTTC.

V gene TRBV11-2 combines with J gene TRBJ1-1; D is perhaps TRBD1 (5 bases). V dropped 2 bases and J dropped 5 bases, with 15 bases sitting between them. The germline gives CDR1 SGHAT, CDR2 FQNNGV. There are 15 residues in the CDR3. The CDR3 here is CASSLWGVRLTEAFF. CDR3 DNA sequence: TGTGCCAGCAGCTTATGGGGGGTGAGGCTTACTGAAGCTTTCTTT.

The chain recombines TRBV7-8 with TRBJ1-1; TRBD1 matches 7 bases. Trimming took 5 bases from V and 5 from J; bases not matched to a gene: 14. CDR1 is SGHVS and CDR2 is FQNEAQ in the germline V gene. The CDR3 length is 16 residues. CDR3 in amino acids: CASSGVLEAGGTEAFF. CDR3 in DNA: TGTGCCAGCAGCGGAGTCCTCGAGGCAGGGGGGACTGAAGCTTTCTTT. The whole variable domain, remainder taken from reference TRBV7-8 and TRBJ1-1, is GAGVSQSPRYKVAKRGQDVALRCDPISGHVSLFWYQQALGQGPEFLTYFQNEAQLDKSGLPSDRFFAERPEGSVSTLKIQRTQQEDSAVYLCASSGVLEAGGTEAFFGQGTRLTVV.

The J gene is TRBJ1-1, the V gene TRBV25-1, with D maybe TRBD1 (5 bases). The CDR3 extends over 14 amino acids. Germline V CDR1 and CDR2: MGHDK, SYGVNS. V was clipped by 6 bases and J by 5 bases, with 16 bases between them. The CDR3 nucleotides read TGTGCCAGCAGCGGACAATCCTCCGGGACTGAAGCTTTCTTT. Protein: CASSGQSSGTEAFF.

This clone has a single count. The chain is built from TRBV11-1 and TRBJ2-7; possibly TRBD1 for D (6 bases). Germline CDR1 and CDR2: SGHAT and FQDESV (reference sequence). V lost 6 bases and J lost 1, with 13 bases in between. The CDR3 contains 14 residues. The DNA of the CDR3 is TGTGCCAGCAGGGTAGACCAGGGGTCCTACGAGCAGTACTTC. This sequence encodes CASRVDQGSYEQYF.

In its sample, this clone was seen once. The chain couples TRBV6-5 to TRBJ2-7; D not resolved. This CDR3 spans 15 amino acids. The V and J ends lost 6 bases and 0 bases respectively, with 15 bases between them. The germline V gene has CDR1 MNHEY and CDR2 SVGAGI. The CDR3 loop reads CASRRLALTSYEQYF. The CDR3 nucleotides read TGTGCCAGCAGGCGGTTGGCGCTAACCTCCTACGAGCAGTACTTC.

There are a few counts of this clone. V and J are TRBV3-1 (or the pseudogene TRBV3-2) and TRBJ1-6, with 10 bases matching TRBD1. The germline gives CDR1 LGHDT, CDR2 YNNKEL (reference sequence). After removal of 0 bases from V and 6 bases from J, the junction contained 2 bases not matched to a gene. The CDR3 covers 16 residues. The DNA for the CDR3 is TGTGCCAGCAGCCAAGAAGGACAGGGGGGTAATTCACCCCTCCACTTT. This sequence encodes CASSQEGQGGNSPLHF.

This chain links TRBV5-8 with TRBJ2-7, with D perhaps assigned TRBD1 or TRBD2 (6 bases each). CDR3 length: 14 amino acids. Per the germline V gene, CDR1 is SGHTS and CDR2 is YDEGEE. V was pared by 4 bases and J by 2 bases, with 13 bases between. The CDR3 coding sequence is TGTGCCAGCAGCCCCGGAGGGGGGCCCTACGAGCAGTACTTC. Translation gives CASSPGGGPYEQYF.